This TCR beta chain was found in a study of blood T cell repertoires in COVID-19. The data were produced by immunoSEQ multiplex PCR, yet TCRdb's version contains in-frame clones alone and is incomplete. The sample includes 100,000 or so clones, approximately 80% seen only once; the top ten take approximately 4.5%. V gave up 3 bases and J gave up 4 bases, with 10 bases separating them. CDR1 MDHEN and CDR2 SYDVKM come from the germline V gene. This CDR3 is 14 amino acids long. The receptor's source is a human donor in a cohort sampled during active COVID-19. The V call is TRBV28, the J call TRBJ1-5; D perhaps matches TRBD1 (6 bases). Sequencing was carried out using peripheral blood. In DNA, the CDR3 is TGTGCCAGCAGTTTCAGGGGCGGGAATCAGCCCCAGCATTTT. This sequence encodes CASSFRGGNQPQHF.